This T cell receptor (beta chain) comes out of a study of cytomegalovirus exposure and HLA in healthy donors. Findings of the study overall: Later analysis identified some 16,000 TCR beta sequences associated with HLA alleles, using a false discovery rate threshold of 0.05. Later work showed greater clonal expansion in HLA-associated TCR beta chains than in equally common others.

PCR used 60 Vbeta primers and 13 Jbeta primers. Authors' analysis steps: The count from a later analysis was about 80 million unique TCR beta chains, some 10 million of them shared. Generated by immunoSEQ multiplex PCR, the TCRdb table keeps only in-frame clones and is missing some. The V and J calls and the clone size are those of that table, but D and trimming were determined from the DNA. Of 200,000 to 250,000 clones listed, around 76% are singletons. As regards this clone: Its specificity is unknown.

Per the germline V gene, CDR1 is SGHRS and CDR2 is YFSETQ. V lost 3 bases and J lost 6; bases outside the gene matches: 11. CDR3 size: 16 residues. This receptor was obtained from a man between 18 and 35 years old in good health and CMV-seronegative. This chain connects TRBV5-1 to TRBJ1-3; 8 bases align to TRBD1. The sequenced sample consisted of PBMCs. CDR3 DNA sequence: TGCGCCAGCAGCTCCCTACAGGGGGATGGGGAAAACACCATATATTTT. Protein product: CASSSLQGDGENTIYF.